This TCR beta chain was identified during a study of OX40 agonist ivuxolimab in advanced cancers. Overall study results and limits: CD8+ T cells averaged more expanded clones than CD4+. Partial responders treated at 0.1-3.0 mg/kg exhibited clonal expansion among the lowest measured.

Regarding this clone: Antigen unknown.

Data came from immunoSEQ multiplex PCR; TCRdb stores just in-frame clones and leaves some out. The sample shows some 66,000 clones, approximately 91% of them seen only once. The CDR3 covers 13 residues. Germline V gene data show CDR1 as MNHEY and CDR2 as SVGAGI. J gave up 2 bases and V 4 bases, and 2 bases lay outside the gene matches. The chain combines TRBV6-5 with TRBJ2-7; 7 bases line up with TRBD1. The sample here was CD4+ or CD8+ T cells sorted from blood, taken in a trial of the OX40 agonist ivuxolimab. This TCR came from an adult with an advanced solid tumor such as melanoma, head and neck, liver or kidney cancer. The CDR3 here is CASSWDRAYEQYF. The CDR3 DNA is TGTGCCAGCAGTTGGGACAGAGCCTACGAGCAGTACTTC.